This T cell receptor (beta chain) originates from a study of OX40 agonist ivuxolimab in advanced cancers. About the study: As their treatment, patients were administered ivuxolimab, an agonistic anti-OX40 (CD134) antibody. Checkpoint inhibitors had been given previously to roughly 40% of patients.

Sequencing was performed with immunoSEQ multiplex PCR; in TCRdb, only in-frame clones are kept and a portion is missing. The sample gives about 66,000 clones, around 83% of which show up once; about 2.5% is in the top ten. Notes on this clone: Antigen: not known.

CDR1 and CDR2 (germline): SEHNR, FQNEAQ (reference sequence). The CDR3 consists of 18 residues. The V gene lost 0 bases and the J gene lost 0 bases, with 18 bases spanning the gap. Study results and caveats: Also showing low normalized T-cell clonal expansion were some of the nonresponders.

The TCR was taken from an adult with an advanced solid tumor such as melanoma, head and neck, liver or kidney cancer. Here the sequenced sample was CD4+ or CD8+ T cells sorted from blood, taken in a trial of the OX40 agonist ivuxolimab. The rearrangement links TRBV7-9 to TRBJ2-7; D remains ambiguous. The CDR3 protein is CASSLAALSYASSYEQYF. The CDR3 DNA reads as TGTGCCAGCAGCTTAGCCGCCCTTTCGTACGCTAGCTCCTACGAGCAGTACTTC.